A single sample is the source of the 20 T cell receptor beta chains below, sequenced in a study of T-cell reconstitution after alpha-beta-depleted transplantation in children. Unique molecular identifiers featured in how the TCRbeta library was prepared. One entry per CDR3 protein, called by TCRdb with MiXCR from the PCR reads. Of about 490,000 distinct CDR3 sequences in the sample, about 10% were seen once. The specimen was PBMCs, collected before TCRalphabeta/CD19-depleted stem cell transplant. Receptors originate from a child aged 2-15 years with inherited bone marrow failure, due to receive a stem cell transplant.

The rearrangement joins TRBV19 to TRBJ2-1, with 13 nucleotides matching TRBD2. The trim removed 4 bases at V and 1 base at J, leaving 4 bases unmatched. CDR3 length: 17 amino acids. The germline CDR1 and CDR2 sequences are LNHDA and SQIVND (reference sequence). As DNA, the CDR3 is TGTGCCAGTAGTAGTGCACTAGCGGGAGGGTCCTACAATGAGCAGTTCTTC. This gives the protein CASSSALAGGSYNEQFF. Filled out from reference TRBV19 and TRBJ2-1, the complete variable domain reads DGGITQSPKYLFRKEGQNVTLSCEQNLNHDAMYWYRQDPGQGLRLIYYSQIVNDFQKGDIAEGYSVSREKKESFPLTVTSAQKNPTAFYLCASSSALAGGSYNEQFFGPGTRLTVL.

At least ten counts were recorded for this clonotype. V gene TRBV29-1 combines with J gene TRBJ2-7; 11 positions agree with TRBD2. Trimming at V came to 7 bases and at J to 1 base, leaving 6 bases not matched to a gene. The CDR3 loop spans 14 amino acids. Germline CDR1 and CDR2: SQVTM and ANQGSEA. The CDR3 reads CSGLLAGGSYEQYF. CDR3 bases: TGCAGCGGCCTTCTAGCGGGAGGTTCCTACGAGCAGTACTTC.

The sample holds many counts of this clonotype. This chain uses TRBV19 with TRBJ1-5, with 7 bases fitting TRBD1. The CDR3 has 15 amino acids. V trimming: 7 bases; J trimming: 0 bases; junction bases outside the gene matches: 6. Germline CDR1 and CDR2: LNHDA and SQIVND (reference sequence). CDR3 sequence reads: CASTMTGNSNQPQHF. In nucleotides, the CDR3 is TGTGCCAGTACCATGACAGGGAATAGCAATCAGCCCCAGCATTTT.

This clonotype was detected ten times or more. The V and J genes are TRBV5-1 and TRBJ2-3; 8 nucleotides line up with TRBD2. Germline CDR1 SGHRS, CDR2 YFSETQ. V shed 0 bases and J 6 bases; nucleotides not matched to a gene: 15. The CDR3 runs 18 residues. CDR3 sequence: CASSLAFEGSGSMDTQYF. The CDR3 DNA reads TGCGCCAGCAGCTTGGCCTTTGAGGGGAGCGGGAGTATGGATACGCAGTATTTT.

This clonotype was counted ten times or more. This chain connects TRBV7-8 to TRBJ2-1; 8 bases are a match to TRBD2. V shed 5 bases and J 6 bases; nucleotides not matched to a gene: 9. CDR3 length equals 15 residues. Per germline, CDR1 SGHVS and CDR2 FQNEAQ. The DNA of the CDR3 is TGTGCCAGCAGCCATAGCGGGGCACCCTTCAATGAGCAGTTCTTC. Residues: CASSHSGAPFNEQFF.

This clonotype has a count of ten or more. This sequence joins TRBV12-3 or TRBV12-4 and TRBJ1-1; D ambiguous. CDR3 length: 12 residues. Trimming took 6 bases from V and 1 from J, leaving 6 bases between them. The CDR3 DNA reads as TGTGCCAGCAGCTCTACGAACACTGAAGCTTTCTTT. It codes for CASSSTNTEAFF.

This clonotype was detected many times. The chain links TRBV5-1 to TRBJ2-5; TRBD1 matches 7 bases. There are 13 residues in the CDR3. The ends lost 4 bases at V and 5 bases at J; junction bases unmatched: 5. CDR1 is SGHRS and CDR2 is YFSETQ in the germline V gene. DNA for the CDR3: TGCGCCAGCAGCACCGACAGGGCGGAGACCCAGTACTTC. This translates into CASSTDRAETQYF.

A remark on this clonotype: A much more abundant neighbour one base away suggests this may be a read error. The chain is built from TRBV6-2 or TRBV6-3 and TRBJ2-4; D not resolved. Trimming took off 7 bases at V and 2 bases at J, with 9 bases between the two ends. The CDR3 is 13 amino acids. Germline loops: CDR1 MNHEY, CDR2 SVGEGT. The CDR3 region is CASTNGTKNIQYF. CDR3 in DNA: TGTGCCAGCACCAACGGCACCAAAAACATTCAGTACTTC.

This clonotype was found a few times. V usage is TRBV4-3 and J usage is TRBJ2-1, with 8 bases identical to TRBD2. In germline, CDR1 is LGHNA, CDR2 YSLEER. The V and J ends lost 2 bases and 9 bases, in that order; junction bases with no gene match: 9. The CDR3 has 15 amino acids. The CDR3 DNA is TGCGCCAGCAGCCAAATGTCGCGCGGGAGGCTTGAGCAGTTCTTC. It translates to CASSQMSRGRLEQFF.

This clonotype showed up many times. V is TRBV20-1 and J is TRBJ2-1, with D maybe TRBD2 (6 bases). Trimming removed 0 bases at V and 6 bases at J, with 18 bases between. The CDR3 has 16 residues. Germline CDR1 reads DFQATT; CDR2 reads SNEGSKA (reference sequence). CDR3 protein: CSARDLARLGSNEQFF. CDR3 in DNA: TGCAGTGCTAGAGATCTGGCCCGACTAGGGTCCAATGAGCAGTTCTTC.

This clonotype occurred many times. The chain uses TRBV7-2 and TRBJ1-5; no clear D gene. CDR3 length equals 15 residues. V lost 4 bases and J lost 1, with 11 bases in between. The germline V gene encodes CDR1 SGHTA and CDR2 FQGNSA. Written as DNA, the CDR3 is TGTGCCAGCAGCTCCGTGGGAGGGAGCAATCAGCCCCAGCATTTT. This codes for CASSSVGGSNQPQHF.

This clonotype was observed many times. The chain couples TRBV27 to TRBJ1-4; 8 bases are a match to TRBD1. V was pared by 6 bases and J by 7 bases, with 4 bases of the junction left unmatched. Germline lookup yields CDR1 MNHEY and CDR2 SMNVEV (reference sequence). The CDR3 consists of 13 residues. The CDR3 nucleotides are TGTGCCAGCAGCGGACAGGGTGCTGAAAAACTGTTTTTT. It is translated as CASSGQGAEKLFF. The full variable domain, rest sourced from reference TRBV27 and TRBJ1-4, is EAQVTQNPRYLITVTGKKLTVTCSQNMNHEYMSWYRQDPGLGLRQIYYSMNVEVTDKGDVPEGYKVSRKEKRNFPLILESPSPNQTSLYFCASSGQGAEKLFFGSGTQLSVL.

This clonotype was counted many times. The V and J genes are TRBV30 and TRBJ1-2, with no clear D. The CDR3 has 14 amino acids. The germline V gene encodes CDR1 GTSNPN and CDR2 SVGIG (reference sequence). V gave up 1 base and J gave up 2 bases, with 11 bases separating them. The CDR3: CAWSEQTSNYGYTF. CDR3 nucleotide sequence: TGTGCCTGGAGTGAACAGACCTCCAACTATGGCTACACCTTC.

This clonotype was observed at least ten times. V usage is TRBV27 and J usage is TRBJ2-1; D is perhaps TRBD2 (5 bases). Trimming took 2 bases from V and 7 from J, leaving 18 bases between them. Germline V gene sequence: CDR1 MNHEY, CDR2 SMNVEV (reference sequence). This CDR3 is built from 16 residues. Written as DNA, the CDR3 is TGTGCCAGCAGTTTAAACGTACTAGGAGTGTCAAATGAGCAGTTCTTC. This codes for CASSLNVLGVSNEQFF.

This clonotype was seen a few times. The chain is built from TRBV11-2 and TRBJ2-1; 14 nucleotides line up with TRBD2. V lost 3 bases, J lost 8 bases, and 3 bases stayed unmatched. The germline CDR1 and CDR2 sequences are SGHAT and FQNNGV. The CDR3 runs 15 residues. CDR3 nucleotides: TGTGCCAGCAGCTTCGGGACTAGCGGGAGACATGAGCAGTTCTTC. Protein sequence: CASSFGTSGRHEQFF.

In this sample, this clonotype turned up a few times. This sequence joins TRBV6-5 and TRBJ2-2; D not certain. V shed 2 bases and J shed 6 bases, with 7 bases lying between them. Germline loops: CDR1 MNHEY, CDR2 SVGAGI. The CDR3 is made up of 13 amino acids. The chain's CDR3 is CASSYHSAGELFF. Written as DNA, the CDR3 is TGTGCCAGCAGTTACCATAGTGCCGGGGAGCTGTTTTTT.

There are many counts of this clonotype. V gene TRBV4-3 combines with J gene TRBJ2-3; the match to TRBD2 covers 9 bases. The CDR3 loop spans 20 amino acids. Trimming took 1 base from V and 0 from J; bases not matched to a gene: 14. The V gene's germline CDR1 is LGHNA and CDR2 YSLEER. The CDR3 protein is CASSQGPRPSGMRSTDTQYF. The CDR3 DNA follows: TGCGCCAGCAGCCAAGGGCCCCGGCCTAGCGGGATGAGGAGCACAGATACGCAGTATTTT.

This clonotype was seen at least ten times. The V and J genes are TRBV11-2 and TRBJ2-2; 13 positions match TRBD2. This CDR3 contains 17 residues. Germline V gives CDR1 SGHAT, CDR2 FQNNGV. V was pared by 6 bases and J by 6 bases, with 10 bases of the junction left unmatched. This CDR3 is CASRELAGGLLAGELFF. CDR3 DNA sequence: TGTGCCAGCAGGGAACTAGCGGGAGGGCTTTTAGCCGGGGAGCTGTTTTTT.

This clonotype was seen many times. The chain is built from TRBV11-2 and TRBJ2-1, with TRBD1 identical over 8 bases. The CDR3 has 16 residues. Germline lookup yields CDR1 SGHAT and CDR2 FQNNGV. With 2 bases clipped from V and 2 bases from J, the junction kept 5 bases outside the gene matches. For the CDR3, the DNA is TGTGCCAGCAGCTTATCTGGACAGGGTACCTACAATGAGCAGTTCTTC. Translated, it gives CASSLSGQGTYNEQFF.

The sample holds many counts of this clonotype. The V and J genes are TRBV10-3 and TRBJ2-1, with no clear D. V dropped 6 bases and J dropped 8 bases, with 14 bases sitting between them. The germline V gene has CDR1 ENHRY and CDR2 SYGVKD. The CDR3 runs to 13 residues. In nucleotides, the CDR3 is TGTGCCATCAGGGGCCCCCTGAGAGATGAGCAGTTCTTC. The encoded protein is CAIRGPLRDEQFF.